The present entry profiles one T cell receptor beta chain with its context. No cognate antigen has been identified for it. Base qualities are not recorded, but no much larger clone differs from it by a single base. This entry comes from a study of cytomegalovirus exposure and HLA in healthy donors (dated by TCRdb to the late 2010s). Concerning the study at large: In an earlier analysis of about 560 of the donors, roughly 300 Gb of sequence data and 120 million or so unique TCR beta sequences from 150 million to 200 million T cells were reported. On average, 235,054 unique TCR beta nucleotide sequences were sequenced per donor among 398 genotyped donors of the cohort, with 15% to 20% of those sequences being non-productive. In a later analysis, previously published TCR beta repertoires from fewer than 750 donors were re-analyzed and high-resolution HLA genotyping was added so that TCR occurrence patterns could be studied. All discovery cohort repertoires had been generated on a single sequencing platform. Using immunosequencing, the study profiled T cell repertoires from some 670 subjects and related those repertoires to cytomegalovirus serostatus. Rather than drawing on any new phenotypic data, the later analysis identified candidate immune exposures from TCR beta sequences and the way those sequences occurred across donors. High-throughput TCR immunosequencing, statistical association of individual TCRs with disease status, and machine learning were combined to predict cytomegalovirus infection status. The genetic ancestry cluster associated with self-reported Caucasian donors included about 81% of the 300 to 400 genotyped donors. Alongside the repertoire data, information on donor age, sex, ethnicity and CMV serostatus was compiled. In a later genetic analysis, genome-wide SNP genotypes for about 55% of the roughly 700 donors were used, and that subset was treated as a discovery cohort. Roughly 300 gigabases of sequencing data and around 88 million unique TCR sequences made up an early release that covered 640 HLA-typed donors. The study aimed to test whether signatures of past pathogen exposure could be identified by cataloging public T cell receptors. Because of strong linkage in the cohort, a few DR-DQ haplotypes were treated as single units for association and clustering. A separate validation cohort of more than 100 different subjects was used in addition to the approximately 700-subject first cohort. HLA typing covered class I and class II loci at four-digit resolution. To decide whether each TCR beta V gene segment behaved as functional or pseudogenic, an earlier analysis of some 540 of the donors relied on high-throughput TCR beta sequencing. Typing coverage varied by locus: roughly 629-640 donors for A, B, C, DRB1 and DQB1; some 520 for DQA1; about 590 for DPA1; around 490 for DPB1. On the study overall, not on this receptor specifically: When HLA alleles, especially DR and DQ, strongly co-occurred, TCR associations were difficult to assign to individual alleles. A cluster of highly shared sequence variants was judged likely to represent a technical artifact of the sequencing pipeline. In an earlier analysis of 450 to 750 of the donors, most TCR beta V segments appeared in productive rearrangements about 87% or about 30% of the time, broadly matching IMGT annotations. Some IMGT-functional V segments, including TRBV6-2 and TRBV6-3, could not be told apart with the 87-base-pair reads, so those segments were excluded. The study listed 150 to 200 TCR beta chains as associated with cytomegalovirus. Immune exposure information for the cohort was limited to CMV serostatus. Most TCR sequences were seen in very few donors, while some public TCRs were found in many individuals. According to a later genetic analysis, donors in an Asian-associated ancestry cluster had fewer N-insertions in productive TCRs than the approximately 650-donor mean. In a later analysis, HLA-associated TCR beta chains were found to be more clonally expanded and to have lower generation probabilities than equally common non-associated chains. In vitro tests confirmed that a few of the cytomegalovirus-associated TCR beta chains recognize cytomegalovirus antigens. In both the original and validation cohorts, the classifier was reported to diagnose cytomegalovirus status with high specificity and sensitivity. A further reported finding was that TCR beta sequences accurately predicted the HLA-A and HLA-B alleles for most subjects in the first cohort. It was suggested by the authors that the approach could potentially be generalized to other disease states and immunological phenotypes. Linkage disequilibrium might explain the correlated functional status among segregating V segments, but an unknown experimental factor could not be ruled out. Because HLA typing was missing for some donors at each locus, association tests included only the typed subset. Several of the top co-occurrence clusters appeared to be linked to parvovirus B19, influenza, CMV and Epstein-Barr virus, according to a later analysis. In a later analysis, most CMV-associated TCR beta chains were found to appear HLA-restricted, with HLA associations seemingly driven largely by CMV exposure. A later analysis found that TCR association rates varied across HLA loci, with DRB1 alleles showing the most associated TCRs and HLA-C alleles the fewest. Because counts were too low, 15 to 20 rarely observed V segments, including chromosome 9 orphons, were left out of the earlier analysis of about 620 of the donors. In a later analysis, some 17,000 TCR beta sequences were associated with specific HLA alleles at a false discovery rate of 0.05. The presence/absence analyses assumed that sequencing depth was roughly uniform across donors, and that assumption may not be true. In a later genetic analysis, a missense DCLRE1C variant was associated with V-gene and J-gene trimming of TCR beta chains, and the association was replicated in an independent cohort. Only TCR beta chains were sequenced in this cohort, and the absence of alpha or paired-chain data limited detectable features.

Library prep was done by the immunoSEQ multiplex PCR assay. A mixture of 60 forward primers for TCR Vbeta segments and 13 reverse primers for TCR Jbeta segments was used in the multiplex PCR. Amplification of the CDR3 region of rearranged TCR beta genes was performed with a multiplex PCR assay on genomic DNA. The amplified TCR beta libraries were sequenced on the Illumina HiSeq System as 87-base-pair reads. Under the source paper's analysis protocol: Across the 500 to 750 repertoires, a later analysis counted tens of millions of unique TCR beta chains, some 11 million of which were shared by at least two donors. Raw reads were error-corrected and collapsed into unique sequences with a nearest-neighbor algorithm that merged closely related sequences to remove PCR and sequencing errors. Alignment of CDR3 sequences to IMGT reference sequences was used to assign V, D and J gene segments. Each retained sequence needed at least a six-nucleotide match to both a V gene segment and a J gene segment. Rearrangements were classified as productive when the CDR3 lacked stop codons and remained in frame with V and J, and all other rearrangements were classified as non-productive. Following IMGT convention, CDR3 was defined as the stretch from the second conserved V-encoded cysteine to the conserved J-encoded phenylalanine. In an earlier analysis of 500 to 650 of the donors, sequences lacking an unambiguous match to a single V gene segment were excluded. In an earlier analysis of several hundred of the donors, V segments were called functional above 56.7% productive rearrangements and were called segregating when the between-donor standard deviation exceeded 5%. To diagnose cytomegalovirus status from the catalog of TCR beta chain sequences, a statistical classification framework was built. In a later analysis, V and J genes were assigned by comparing TCR nucleotide sequences against IMGT/GENE-DB human TR gene sequences. In a later analysis, CDR3 sequences and most-parsimonious VDJ recombination scenarios were assigned using the TCRdist pipeline. A later analysis defined each TCR beta chain by its CDR3 amino acid sequence plus V-gene family, and excluded reads lacking a unique V-gene family. In a later analysis, 450 to 600 highly shared, low-generation-probability nucleotide sequences were removed to address suspected cross-contamination and a sequencing artifact. In a later analysis, a clonal expansion index was calculated for each public chain from normalized within-repertoire ranks of inferred template counts. In a later analysis, generation probabilities were computed using a VDJ recombination model fitted to out-of-frame rearrangements, and the results were checked against IGoR. In a later analysis, TCR-TCR, TCR-HLA and TCR-CMV co-occurrence was scored with hypergeometric tests, and a repertoire-size bias correction was applied to TCR pairs. False discovery rates were estimated in a later analysis by permuting HLA or CMV assignments 20 times. In a later analysis, co-occurring TCRs were grouped using DBSCAN, and TCRdist sequence similarity was added for clustering within HLA-allele-positive subsets. Repertoires with fewer than 30,000 or more than 120,000 public chains, plus five repertoires with anomalous nucleotide sharing, were excluded from co-occurrence clustering. In its TCRdb copy, this immuneACCESS table keeps in-frame sequences only and misses some clones. Where compared with another copy, unresolved V genes explain less than half of these, and the others have no known cause. D and trimming come from the DNA, and the V and J calls and clone size come from that table. The sample contains about 130,000 clones, roughly 83% of them found a single time. The top ten clones comprise roughly 20% of the sample.

The cohort consisted of hundreds of healthy bone marrow donors. At the time of sampling, all cohort members were nominally healthy, though unrecorded immune exposures were likely present. The donor tested CMV seropositive and was one of the 289 seropositive cohort members. A peripheral blood sample was collected from each donor, and TCR beta sequencing was performed on peripheral blood mononuclear cells. Genomic DNA extraction from the blood cell samples was performed with the Qiagen DNeasy Blood Extraction Kit. CDR1 and CDR2 are read off the germline V gene as SGHTA and FQGTGA. Compared with germline, V lacks 0 bases and J lacks 6 bases; bases without a gene match: 4. Reading from cysteine to phenylalanine, the CDR3 counts 16 amino acids. Only the CDR3 part of the read is kept: 48 bases, read in frame from the first base.

The TCR originated in a man between 18 and 35 years old in good health and CMV-seropositive. Sequencing was carried out using PBMCs. The chain links TRBV7-3 with TRBJ2-1; 11 central nucleotides agree with TRBD2. In nucleotide form, the sequence is TGTGCCAGCAGCTTAACTAGCGGGGGGGTGGTCAATGAGCAGTTCTTC. This is translated as CASSLTSGGVVNEQFF.